What follows are 8 T cell receptor beta chains derived from one specimen sequenced in a study of blood T cell repertoires in COVID-19 (dated by TCRdb to about 2020). The library was made by the immunoSEQ multiplex PCR assay. TCRdb mirrors the immuneACCESS table, restricted to in-frame sequences. Some clones are absent from its copies; in checked studies, under half trace to an unresolved V gene, and the reason for the others is unknown. In this sample the table shows about 50,000 clones, around 87% of which occur a single time. The ten largest clonotypes hold over 4.5% of the sample. The sample consisted of peripheral blood. All receptors come from a man aged 35 to 55 with active COVID-19.

The genes are TRBV7-2 and TRBJ2-7; 11 bases agree with TRBD2. The V and J ends lost 5 bases and 4 bases, in that order; junction bases with no gene match: 10. This CDR3 spans 16 amino acids. Looked up from germline, CDR1 is SGHTA and CDR2 is FQGNSA. CDR3 sequence: CASSPETSGKRYEQYF. The CDR3 nucleotides are TGTGCCAGCAGCCCTGAGACTAGCGGGAAGCGTTACGAGCAGTACTTC.

The chain couples TRBV10-3 to TRBJ2-3; TRBD2 matches at 10 bases. CDR3 length equals 18 residues. Germline V lookup: CDR1 ENHRY, CDR2 SYGVKD. Trimming took 0 bases from V and 0 from J; bases not matched to a gene: 6. DNA of the CDR3: TGTGCCATCAGTGAGTCGGCTAGCGGGAGCTGGAGCACAGATACGCAGTATTTT. Its protein is CAISESASGSWSTDTQYF.

This rearrangement joins TRBV19 to TRBJ2-7; D remains unclear. V was trimmed by 1 base and J by 2 bases, leaving 12 bases between them. In germline, CDR1 is LNHDA, CDR2 SQIVND (reference sequence). The length of the CDR3 is 15 residues. In DNA, the CDR3 is TGTGCCAGTAGTATAGGAGCCGGGTACCCCTACGAGCAGTACTTC. This translates into CASSIGAGYPYEQYF. Full variable domain (remainder filled in from reference TRBV19 and TRBJ2-7): DGGITQSPKYLFRKEGQNVTLSCEQNLNHDAMYWYRQDPGQGLRLIYYSQIVNDFQKGDIAEGYSVSREKKESFPLTVTSAQKNPTAFYLCASSIGAGYPYEQYFGPGTRLTVT.

CDR3 sequence (DNA): TGTGCCAGCAGCCAAGGGGCGGGAGAGGCCTACAATGAGCAGTTCTTC. It codes for CASSQGAGEAYNEQFF. V is TRBV3-1 (or the pseudogene TRBV3-2) and J is TRBJ2-1, with TRBD2 matching 7 bases. J gave up 2 bases and V 1 base, and 5 bases lay outside the gene matches. The CDR3 is made up of 16 amino acids. Germline CDR1 LGHDT, CDR2 YNNKEL (reference sequence).

The J gene is TRBJ2-3, the V gene TRBV5-1; possible D gene TRBD2, 6 bases. Germline loops: CDR1 SGHRS, CDR2 YFSETQ. The CDR3 consists of 14 residues. Deletions cut 0 bases from V and 3 bases from J, with 8 bases between. CDR3 loop: CASSLDGSTDTQYF. DNA for the CDR3: TGCGCCAGCAGCTTGGACGGGAGTACAGATACGCAGTATTTT.

V usage is TRBV2 and J usage is TRBJ1-2; 7 bases line up with TRBD1. The CDR3 is 14 amino acids. Germline values: CDR1 SNHLY, CDR2 FYNNEI. J gave up 8 bases and V 1 base, and 7 bases lay outside the gene matches. CDR3 bases: TGTGCCAGCAGTGAAGTCGACAGGGCTGGGGGCTACACCTTC. It encodes CASSEVDRAGGYTF. Drawing the rest from reference TRBV2 and TRBJ1-2, the complete variable domain is EPEVTQTPSHQVTQMGQEVILRCVPISNHLYFYWYRQILGQKVEFLVSFYNNEISEKSEIFDDQFSVERPDGSNFTLKIRSTKLEDSAMYFCASSEVDRAGGYTFGSGTRLTVV.

The chain links TRBV27 to TRBJ1-2; D possibly corresponds to TRBD1 (6 bases). Trimming cost V 10 bases and J 2 bases, with 11 bases left between them. The V gene's germline CDR1 is MNHEY and CDR2 SMNVEV (reference sequence). This CDR3 has 12 residues. CDR3 nucleotide sequence: TGTGCCACCCAACAGGGAAACTATGGCTACACCTTC. Protein product: CATQQGNYGYTF.

This sequence joins TRBV6-1 and TRBJ2-1; 7 bases match TRBD2. Germline V gene lookup returns CDR1 MNHNS and CDR2 SASEGT. Unmatched junction bases numbered 14, after V lost 3 bases and J lost 9 bases. This CDR3 comprises 16 residues. In nucleotides, the CDR3 is TGTGCCAGCAGTGATCCGCCGGGACTAAAAATGGGTGAGCAGTTCTTC. As protein: CASSDPPGLKMGEQFF.